The rows below give T cell receptor beta chains drawn from one sample of a study of human versus mouse CDR3 diversity and MHC coevolution. The data were produced by immunoSEQ multiplex PCR, yet TCRdb's version contains in-frame clones alone and is incomplete. Seen here are tens of thousands of clones, just under 95% observed once, and the top ten hold approximately 17%. Material for sequencing was naive CD4+ T cells from blood. The origin of the receptors is a person in their sixties in good health. The CDR3 runs from the conserved cysteine through the conserved F or W. The D gene is left open where the match is weak. The size of a clone is reported for some rows only, either as once, few or many, or as a class for expanded clones.

D gene,J gene,clone size,V gene,CDR3 protein,CDR3 DNA
TRBD2,TRBJ2-7,.,TRBV6-6,CASSYRLADLREEYF,TGTGCCAGCAGCTATCGACTAGCGGACCTACGAGAGGAGTACTTC
TRBD1,TRBJ2-2,.,TRBV23-1,CASKTGVGELFF,TGCGCCAGCAAGACAGGGGTCGGGGAGCTGTTTTTT
.,TRBJ1-1,.,TRBV27,CASSSAPTVRAFF,TGTGCCAGCAGTTCCGCCCCCACAGTCAGGGCTTTCTTT
TRBD1,TRBJ2-7,.,TRBV15,CATSRAGQGPVEQYF,TGTGCCACCAGCAGAGCAGGACAGGGGCCCGTCGAGCAGTACTTC
TRBD2,TRBJ2-1,.,TRBV6-1,CASSAVAGGPGPNEQFF,TGTGCCAGCAGTGCCGTAGCGGGAGGGCCAGGCCCCAATGAGCAGTTCTTC
.,TRBJ2-7,few,TRBV27,CASSPDYRVGEQYF,TGTGCCAGCAGTCCCGATTACAGGGTAGGCGAGCAGTACTTC
TRBD2,TRBJ2-2,once,TRBV11-3,CASRGEAGAAGELFF,TGTGCCAGCAGAGGCGAGGCGGGAGCGGCCGGGGAGCTGTTTTTT
TRBD2,TRBJ2-7,.,TRBV11-3,CASSSAGTSGSHEQYF,TGTGCCAGCAGCTCGGCCGGGACTAGCGGGAGCCACGAGCAGTACTTC
.,TRBJ1-1,.,TRBV18,CASSYNQDTEAFF,TGTGCCAGCTCATATAATCAGGACACTGAAGCTTTCTTT
TRBD1,TRBJ2-7,.,TRBV19,CASSTPGQGSYEQYF,TGTGCCAGTAGTACACCGGGACAGGGGTCCTACGAGCAGTACTTC
.,TRBJ2-1,.,TRBV6-6,CASSYGPALGEQFF,TGTGCCAGCAGTTACGGGCCCGCCTTGGGTGAGCAGTTCTTC
TRBD2,TRBJ2-1,.,TRBV27,CASSPGLAGQSSYNEQFF,TGTGCCAGCAGCCCGGGACTAGCGGGCCAGAGCTCCTACAATGAGCAGTTCTTC
TRBD2,TRBJ2-1,.,TRBV29-1,CSAGTSGSNEQFF,TGCAGCGCCGGGACTAGCGGGAGTAATGAGCAGTTCTTC
.,TRBJ1-6,once,TRBV5-1,CASSPGGESSSPLHF,TGCGCCAGCAGCCCTGGAGGGGAAAGCAGTTCACCCCTCCACTTT
.,TRBJ2-3,.,TRBV2,CASSERRPPDTQYF,TGTGCCAGCAGTGAGCGGCGGCCTCCGGATACGCAGTATTTT
.,TRBJ2-7,.,TRBV11-1,CASSTQGTYEQYF,TGTGCCAGCAGTACCCAGGGGACCTACGAGCAGTACTTC
.,TRBJ1-2,.,TRBV9,CASSDQAGYYGYTF,TGTGCCAGCAGCGACCAAGCGGGGTATTATGGCTACACCTTC
.,TRBJ2-2,.,TRBV5-4,CASTLGTSDTGELFF,TGTGCCAGCACCTTGGGGACATCAGACACCGGGGAGCTGTTTTTT
.,TRBJ2-4,.,TRBV2,CASSQLAKNIQYF,TGTGCCAGCAGCCAACTAGCCAAAAACATTCAGTACTTC
TRBD1,TRBJ2-2,.,TRBV19,CASSRTGGDGELFF,TGTGCCAGTAGTAGGACAGGGGGCGACGGGGAGCTGTTTTTT
TRBD1,TRBJ2-3,.,TRBV30,CAWSVSAGGRTDTQYF,TGTGCCTGGAGTGTATCGGCAGGGGGCCGCACAGATACGCAGTATTTT
TRBD2,TRBJ2-3,.,TRBV11-2,CASSLASGRITDTQYF,TGTGCCAGCAGCTTAGCGAGCGGGAGGATCACAGATACGCAGTATTTT
.,TRBJ2-7,.,TRBV5-1,CASSLDGSIYEQYF,TGCGCCAGCAGCTTAGACGGGTCTATCTACGAGCAGTACTTC
.,TRBJ2-2,.,TRBV2,CASVGGGFTGELFF,TGTGCCAGCGTAGGGGGGGGATTCACCGGGGAGCTGTTTTTT
.,TRBJ2-7,.,TRBV21-1,CASHLSHSGRLPYEQYF,TGTGCCAGCCATCTGTCTCATAGCGGGAGGCTTCCCTACGAGCAGTACTTC
.,TRBJ2-3,.,TRBV15,CATSRSGGRLTDTQYF,TGTGCCACCAGCAGGAGCGGTGGTCGGCTCACAGATACGCAGTATTTT
.,TRBJ2-2,.,TRBV4-2,CASSQVRGNTGELFF,TGTGCCAGCAGCCAAGTTCGCGGGAACACCGGGGAGCTGTTTTTT
.,TRBJ2-5,.,TRBV9,CASSVLSGSGETQYF,TGTGCCAGCAGCGTACTTTCGGGGTCGGGGGAGACCCAGTACTTC
.,TRBJ2-1,.,TRBV11-2,CASSQNSYNEQFF,TGTGCCAGCAGCCAAAACTCGTACAATGAGCAGTTCTTC
.,TRBJ2-7,once,TRBV9,CASSPPGASSGYEQYF,TGTGCCAGCAGCCCCCCGGGAGCCTCAAGTGGATACGAGCAGTACTTC
TRBD1,TRBJ2-3,.,TRBV11-3,CASSFSDRVTDTQYF,TGTGCCAGCAGCTTCTCGGACAGGGTCACAGATACGCAGTATTTT
.,TRBJ1-1,once,TRBV18,CASSLQGPLPLEAFF,TGTGCCAGCTCACTACAGGGACCACTTCCACTTGAAGCTTTCTTT
TRBD1,TRBJ2-2,.,TRBV27,CASSSPRDSTNTGELFF,TGTGCCAGCAGTTCCCCTCGGGACAGCACGAACACCGGGGAGCTGTTTTTT
TRBD2,TRBJ2-5,.,TRBV5-4,CASSRTSGVQETQYF,TGTGCCAGCAGCCGGACTAGCGGGGTCCAAGAGACCCAGTACTTC
TRBD2,TRBJ2-2,.,TRBV19,CASRTSGTNTGELFF,TGTGCCAGTCGGACTAGCGGGACGAACACCGGGGAGCTGTTTTTT
TRBD2,TRBJ2-3,once,TRBV18,CASSRTSGRDTQYF,TGTGCCAGCTCCAGGACTAGCGGGAGAGATACGCAGTATTTT
TRBD1,TRBJ2-1,.,TRBV5-1,CASSQFQGAEYGEQFF,TGCGCCAGCAGCCAATTTCAGGGGGCGGAGTACGGTGAGCAGTTCTTC
.,TRBJ1-5,.,TRBV5-4,CASSSEFAQPQHF,TGTGCCAGCAGCTCGGAGTTTGCTCAGCCCCAGCATTTT
.,TRBJ1-2,.,TRBV2,CASSLGHPIYTF,TGTGCCAGCAGTCTCGGACACCCCATCTACACCTTC
TRBD1,TRBJ2-7,.,TRBV5-6,CASSLGQGGDYEQYF,TGTGCCAGCAGCTTGGGACAGGGGGGAGACTACGAGCAGTACTTC
.,TRBJ1-2,.,TRBV9,CASSVEGPYGYTF,TGTGCCAGCAGCGTAGAGGGGCCGTATGGCTACACCTTC
.,TRBJ2-3,.,TRBV6-5,CASSYSGGTQYF,TGTGCCAGCAGTTACTCGGGAGGTACGCAGTATTTT
.,TRBJ1-1,.,TRBV27,CASSWGGRGRNTEAFF,TGTGCCAGCAGTTGGGGGGGAAGGGGTCGAAACACTGAAGCTTTCTTT
TRBD1,TRBJ2-7,.,TRBV5-6,CASSLGLGQGEKQYF,TGTGCCAGCAGCTTGGGATTGGGACAGGGGGAAAAGCAGTACTTC
TRBD1,TRBJ2-3,.,TRBV18,CASSSADRADDTQYF,TGTGCCAGCTCATCCGCTGACAGGGCGGATGATACGCAGTATTTT
TRBD2,TRBJ2-7,.,TRBV7-9,CASSLEIAGAHEQYF,TGTGCCAGCAGCTTAGAGATAGCGGGAGCCCACGAGCAGTACTTC
TRBD1,TRBJ1-1,.,TRBV7-9,CASRTDRDRGSEAFF,TGTGCCAGCAGAACAGACCGGGACAGGGGAAGTGAAGCTTTCTTT
.,TRBJ2-7,.,TRBV6-5,CASSPREQSTYEQYF,TGTGCCAGCAGCCCTCGGGAGCAGTCCACCTACGAGCAGTACTTC
TRBD1,TRBJ1-3,.,TRBV11-2,CASSSPDRGYSGNTIYF,TGTGCCAGCAGCTCCCCGGACAGGGGCTACTCTGGAAACACCATATATTTT